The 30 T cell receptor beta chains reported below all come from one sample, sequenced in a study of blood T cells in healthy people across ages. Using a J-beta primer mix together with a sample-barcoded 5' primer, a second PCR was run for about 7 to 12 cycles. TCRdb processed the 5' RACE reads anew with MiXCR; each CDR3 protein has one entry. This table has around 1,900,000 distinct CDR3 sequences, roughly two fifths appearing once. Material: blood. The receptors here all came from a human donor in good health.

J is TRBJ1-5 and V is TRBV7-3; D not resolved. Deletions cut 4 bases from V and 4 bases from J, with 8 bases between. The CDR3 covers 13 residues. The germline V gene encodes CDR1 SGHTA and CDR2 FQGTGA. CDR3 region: CASSSNKNQPQHF. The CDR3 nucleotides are TGTGCCAGCAGCTCGAATAAGAATCAGCCCCAGCATTTT. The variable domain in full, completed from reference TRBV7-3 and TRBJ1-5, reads GAGVSQTPSNKVTEKGKYVELRCDPISGHTALYWYRQSLGQGPEFLIYFQGTGAADDSGLPNDRFFAVRPEGSVSTLKIQRTERGDSAVYLCASSSNKNQPQHFGDGTRLSIL.

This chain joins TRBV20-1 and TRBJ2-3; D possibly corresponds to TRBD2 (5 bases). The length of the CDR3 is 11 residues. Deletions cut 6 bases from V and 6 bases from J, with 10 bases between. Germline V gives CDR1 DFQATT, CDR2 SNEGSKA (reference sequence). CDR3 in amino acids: CSARGPDTQYF. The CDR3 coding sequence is TGCAGTGCCCGGGGTCCGGATACGCAGTATTTT.

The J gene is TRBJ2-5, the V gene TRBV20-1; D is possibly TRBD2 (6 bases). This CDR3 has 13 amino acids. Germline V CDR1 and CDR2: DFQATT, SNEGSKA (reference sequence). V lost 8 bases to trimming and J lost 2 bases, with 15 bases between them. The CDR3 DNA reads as TGCAGTATTCCAGCGGGTAATCAAGAGACCCAGTACTTC. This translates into CSIPAGNQETQYF.

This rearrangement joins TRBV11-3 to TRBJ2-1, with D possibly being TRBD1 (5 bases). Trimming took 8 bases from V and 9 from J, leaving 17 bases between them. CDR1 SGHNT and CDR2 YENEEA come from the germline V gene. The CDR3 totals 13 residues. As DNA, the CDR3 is TGTGCCAGCTGCTCAAGGGGTCTGCCTGAGCAGTTCTTC. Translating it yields CASCSRGLPEQFF.

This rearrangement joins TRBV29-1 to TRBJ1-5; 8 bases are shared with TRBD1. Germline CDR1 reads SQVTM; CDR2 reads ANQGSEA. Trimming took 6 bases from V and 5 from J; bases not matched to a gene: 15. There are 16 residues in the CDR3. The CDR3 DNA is TGCAGCGTCGCTTTCCCTCCGACAGGGGTTGATCAGCCCCAGCATTTT. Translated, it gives CSVAFPPTGVDQPQHF.

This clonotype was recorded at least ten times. CDR3 region: CASSLAFYEQYF. CDR3 DNA sequence: TGTGCCAGCAGTTTAGCTTTCTACGAGCAGTACTTC. The chain combines TRBV12-3 or TRBV12-4 with TRBJ2-7; no definite D call. CDR3 length equals 12 residues. V lost 0 bases and J 3 bases, leaving 3 bases between the germline ends.

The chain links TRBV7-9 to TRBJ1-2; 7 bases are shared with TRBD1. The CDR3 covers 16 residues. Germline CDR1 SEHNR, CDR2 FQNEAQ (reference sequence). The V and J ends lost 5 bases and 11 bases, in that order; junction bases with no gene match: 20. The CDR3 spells CASSISPGQLSGGYTF. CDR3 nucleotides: TGTGCCAGCAGCATCTCTCCGGGACAGCTAAGCGGGGGATACACCTTC.

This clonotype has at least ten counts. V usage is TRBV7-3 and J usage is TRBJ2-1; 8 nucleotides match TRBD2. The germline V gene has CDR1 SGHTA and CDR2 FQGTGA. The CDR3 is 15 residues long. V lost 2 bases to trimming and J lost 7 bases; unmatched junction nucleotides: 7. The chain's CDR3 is CASSLSGGGHNEQFF. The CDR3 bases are TGTGCCAGCAGCTTATCGGGCGGGGGGCATAATGAGCAGTTCTTC.

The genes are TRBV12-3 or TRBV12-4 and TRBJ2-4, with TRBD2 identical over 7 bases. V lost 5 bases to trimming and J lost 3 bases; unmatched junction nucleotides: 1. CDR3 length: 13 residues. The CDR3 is CASSRGVKNIQYF. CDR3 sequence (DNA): TGTGCCAGCAGTCGGGGGGTCAAAAACATTCAGTACTTC.

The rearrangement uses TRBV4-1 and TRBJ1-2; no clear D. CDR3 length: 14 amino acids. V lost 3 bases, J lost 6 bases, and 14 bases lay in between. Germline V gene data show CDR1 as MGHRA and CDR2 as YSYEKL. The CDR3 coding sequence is TGCGCCAGCAGCCACCCTATCTTAAGGGATGGCTACACCTTC. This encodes CASSHPILRDGYTF.

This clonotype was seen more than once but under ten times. CDR3 DNA: TGTGCCAGCAGTTTATCAGAGTCGAACACTGAAGCTTTCTTT. Encoded protein: CASSLSESNTEAFF. The rearrangement joins TRBV12-3 or TRBV12-4 to TRBJ1-1, with D uncertain. V lost 2 bases and J lost 1, with 8 bases in between. CDR3 length equals 14 residues.

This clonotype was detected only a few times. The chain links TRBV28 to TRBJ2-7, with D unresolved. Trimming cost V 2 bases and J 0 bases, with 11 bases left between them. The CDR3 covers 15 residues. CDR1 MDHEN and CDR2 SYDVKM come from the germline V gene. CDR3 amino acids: CASSLEGRVSYEQYF. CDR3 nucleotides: TGTGCCAGCAGTTTAGAAGGCCGCGTCTCCTACGAGCAGTACTTC.

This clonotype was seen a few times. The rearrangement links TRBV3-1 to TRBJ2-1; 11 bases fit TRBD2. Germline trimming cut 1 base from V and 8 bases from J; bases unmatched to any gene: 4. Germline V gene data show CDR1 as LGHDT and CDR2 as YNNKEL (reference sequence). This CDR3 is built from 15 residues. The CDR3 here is CASSQASGGWYEQFF. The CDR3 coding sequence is TGTGCCAGCAGCCAAGCTAGCGGGGGGTGGTATGAGCAGTTCTTC.

The CDR3 loop reads CASSTPDRGGIQYF. Written as DNA, the CDR3 is TGTGCCAGTAGTACCCCAGACAGGGGGGGCATTCAGTACTTC. V and J are TRBV19 and TRBJ2-4; 9 bases line up with TRBD1. The CDR3 spans 14 residues. J gave up 9 bases and V 4 bases, and 7 bases lay outside the gene matches. Germline CDR1 reads LNHDA; CDR2 reads SQIVND (reference sequence).

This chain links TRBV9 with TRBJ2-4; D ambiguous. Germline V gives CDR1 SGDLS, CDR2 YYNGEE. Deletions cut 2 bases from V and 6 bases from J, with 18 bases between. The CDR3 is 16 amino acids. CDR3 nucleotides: TGTGCCAGCAGCGTCGACTTTGGAGAAGGTGGAAACATTCAGTACTTC. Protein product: CASSVDFGEGGNIQYF.

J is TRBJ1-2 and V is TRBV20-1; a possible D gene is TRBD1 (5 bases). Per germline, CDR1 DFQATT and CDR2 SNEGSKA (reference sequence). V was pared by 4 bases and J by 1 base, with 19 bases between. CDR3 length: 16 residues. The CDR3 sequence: CSANPHKGVLNYGYTF. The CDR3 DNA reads TGCAGTGCTAATCCCCATAAAGGGGTCCTTAACTATGGCTACACCTTC.

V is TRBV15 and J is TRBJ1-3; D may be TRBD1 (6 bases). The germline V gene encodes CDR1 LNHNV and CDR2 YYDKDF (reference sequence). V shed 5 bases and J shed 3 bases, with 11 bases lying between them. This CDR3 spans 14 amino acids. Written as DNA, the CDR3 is TGTGCCACCAGCCCCAGGGGCGGTGGAAACACCATATATTTT. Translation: CATSPRGGGNTIYF.

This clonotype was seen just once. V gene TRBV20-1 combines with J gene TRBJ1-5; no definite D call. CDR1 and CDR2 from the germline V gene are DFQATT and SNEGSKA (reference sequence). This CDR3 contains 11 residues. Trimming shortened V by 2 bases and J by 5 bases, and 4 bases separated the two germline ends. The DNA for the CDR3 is TGCAGTGCTAGAAGTGATCAGCCCCAGCATTTT. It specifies CSARSDQPQHF.

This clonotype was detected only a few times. As DNA, the CDR3 is TGTGCCAGCAGCGTAGAGGGGGAGCAGGGGGGTAACACTGAAGCTTTCTTT. Translating it yields CASSVEGEQGGNTEAFF. This chain connects TRBV9 to TRBJ1-1; the match to TRBD1 covers 7 bases. CDR3 length: 17 amino acids. V shed 0 bases, J shed 2 bases, and the junction held 10 bases outside the gene matches. CDR1 is SGDLS and CDR2 is YYNGEE in the germline V gene.

The CDR3 DNA is TGTGCCAGCAGTTACGGGACAGTCCTGGCGAGCTACGAGCAGTACTTC. As protein: CASSYGTVLASYEQYF. This chain uses TRBV6-2 or TRBV6-3 with TRBJ2-4; 7 nucleotides agree with TRBD1. The DNA end is more similar to TRBJ2-7, so the J call may be wrong. Germline V gene sequence: CDR1 MNHEY, CDR2 SVGEGT. This CDR3 is built from 16 residues.

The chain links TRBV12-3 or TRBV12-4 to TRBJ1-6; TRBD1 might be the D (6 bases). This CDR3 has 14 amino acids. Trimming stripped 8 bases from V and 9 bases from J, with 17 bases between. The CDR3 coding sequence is TGTGCCAGCGGACCGGGACAAAAGGGTTCACCCCTCCACTTT. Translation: CASGPGQKGSPLHF.

For the CDR3, the DNA is TGTGCCAGCAGTGTGGGGTCGTACGGGGGGGCGAGTAATGAGCAGTTCTTC. This encodes CASSVGSYGGASNEQFF. The V and J genes are TRBV2 and TRBJ2-1; 8 nucleotides match TRBD2. V shed 4 bases, J shed 7 bases, and the junction held 15 bases outside the gene matches. The CDR3 has 17 amino acids. Looked up from germline, CDR1 is SNHLY and CDR2 is FYNNEI.

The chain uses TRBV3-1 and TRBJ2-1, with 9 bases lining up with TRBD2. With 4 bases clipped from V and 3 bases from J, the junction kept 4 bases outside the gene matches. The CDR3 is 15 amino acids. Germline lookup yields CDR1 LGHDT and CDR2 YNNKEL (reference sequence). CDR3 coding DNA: TGTGCCAGCAGCCTACTAGCGGGTATCTACAATGAGCAGTTCTTC. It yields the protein CASSLLAGIYNEQFF.

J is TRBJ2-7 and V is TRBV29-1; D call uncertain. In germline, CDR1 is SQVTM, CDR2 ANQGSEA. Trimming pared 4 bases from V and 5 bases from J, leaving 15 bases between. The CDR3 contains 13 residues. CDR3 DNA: TGCAGCGTTGTTGGTAGTAAACGGGACGAGCAGTACTTC. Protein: CSVVGSKRDEQYF.

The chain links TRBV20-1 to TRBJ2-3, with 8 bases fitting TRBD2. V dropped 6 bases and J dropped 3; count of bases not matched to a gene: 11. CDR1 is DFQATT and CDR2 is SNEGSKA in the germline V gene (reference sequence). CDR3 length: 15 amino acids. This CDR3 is CSASGAGEGTDTQYF. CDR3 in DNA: TGCAGTGCGTCGGGAGCGGGGGAGGGAACAGATACGCAGTATTTT.

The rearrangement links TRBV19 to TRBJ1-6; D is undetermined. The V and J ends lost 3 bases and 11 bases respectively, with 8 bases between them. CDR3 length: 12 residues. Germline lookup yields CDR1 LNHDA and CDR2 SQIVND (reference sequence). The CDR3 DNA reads TGTGCCAGTAGTATCGGTCTTGCACCCCTCCACTTT. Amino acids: CASSIGLAPLHF.

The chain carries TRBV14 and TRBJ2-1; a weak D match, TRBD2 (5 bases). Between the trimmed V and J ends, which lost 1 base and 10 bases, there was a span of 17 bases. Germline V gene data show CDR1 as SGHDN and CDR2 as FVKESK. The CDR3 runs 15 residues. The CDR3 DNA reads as TGTGCCAGCAGCCAAGCCAGCGGAGGCTACTACGAGCAGTTCTTC. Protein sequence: CASSQASGGYYEQFF.

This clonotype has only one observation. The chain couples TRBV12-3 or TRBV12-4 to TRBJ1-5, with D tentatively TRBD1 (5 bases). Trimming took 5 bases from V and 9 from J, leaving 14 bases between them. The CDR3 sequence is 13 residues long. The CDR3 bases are TGTGCCAGCAGTCGTCAGGGTTGGGGGCCCCAGCATTTT. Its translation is CASSRQGWGPQHF.

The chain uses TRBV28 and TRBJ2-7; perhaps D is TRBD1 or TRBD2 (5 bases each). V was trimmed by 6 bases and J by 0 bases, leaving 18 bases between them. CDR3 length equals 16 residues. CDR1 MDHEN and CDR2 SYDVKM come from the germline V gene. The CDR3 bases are TGTGCCAGCAGGTCCCGTGTTTCGGGGACCTCCTACGAGCAGTACTTC. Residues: CASRSRVSGTSYEQYF. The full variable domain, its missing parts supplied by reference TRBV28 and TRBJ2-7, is DVKVTQSSRYLVKRTGEKVFLECVQDMDHENMFWYRQDPGLGLRLIYFSYDVKMKEKGDIPEGYSVSREKKERFSLILESASTNQTSMYLCASRSRVSGTSYEQYFGPGTRLTVT.

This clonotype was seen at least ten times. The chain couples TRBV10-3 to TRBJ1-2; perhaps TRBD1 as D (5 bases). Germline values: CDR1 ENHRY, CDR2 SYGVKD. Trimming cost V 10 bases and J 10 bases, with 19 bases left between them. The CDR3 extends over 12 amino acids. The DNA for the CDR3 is TGTGCCACCAAAGCAGGGAGCTTCGACTACACCTTC. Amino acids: CATKAGSFDYTF.